The sequence of this T cell receptor (beta chain) was determined in a study of blood T cell repertoires in COVID-19. Study context: Nucleic acid was either cDNA or gDNA, and it came from T cells, B-cell-depleted T cells, or PBMCs.

Original data processing: Quantification of nucleated cells was approximated via reference gene primer amplification. Some clones are missing from TCRdb's copy, which holds only in-frame ones; the method was immunoSEQ multiplex PCR. The DNA gave D and trimming, while V, J and clone size come from that table. Here the sample spans about 530,000 clones, roughly nine tenths being singletons. The V gene's germline CDR1 is SGHTS and CDR2 YDEGEE. The CDR3 is made up of 13 amino acids. Trimming cost V 0 bases and J 3 bases, with 7 bases left between them. This chain links TRBV5-8 with TRBJ2-7, with a tentative D call TRBD1 (5 bases). Sequenced: peripheral blood. This sequence originates from a woman aged 50 to 60 with COVID-19, enrolled during active disease. CDR3 region: CASSLGQIYEQYF. The CDR3 coding sequence is TGTGCCAGCAGCTTGGGACAGATCTACGAGCAGTACTTC. The full variable domain, rest sourced from reference TRBV5-8 and TRBJ2-7, is EAGVTQSPTHLIKTRGQQATLRCSPISGHTSVYWYQQALGLGLQFLLWYDEGEERNRGNFPPRFSGRQFPNYSSELNVNALELEDSALYLCASSLGQIYEQYFGPGTRLTVT.